These T cell receptor beta chains were read from a single sample in a study of blood T cell repertoires in COVID-19. The assay was immunoSEQ multiplex PCR, and TCRdb's table has in-frame clones only and misses some. The sample contains 150,000 to 200,000 clones, 86% of which appear only once. The sequencing input was peripheral blood. These receptors were taken from a man between 70 and 80 years old with acute or convalescent COVID-19. Both conserved end residues are part of each CDR3. The D gene is left open where the match is weak. The size field is filled for only some rows; it gives once, few, many or a size class.

v_gene	abundance	d_gene	j_gene	CDR3nt	CDR3aa
TRBV7-8	few	.	TRBJ2-1	TGTGCCAGCAGCTTGGTTGGGAGTGCCTACAATGAGCAGTTCTTC	CASSLVGSAYNEQFF
TRBV27	.	.	TRBJ2-7	TGTGCCAGCAGTCGCAGGGAAGGTTACTACGAGCAGTACTTC	CASSRREGYYEQYF
TRBV28	.	.	TRBJ1-5	TGTGCCAGCAGTTTATGGGGGCGGGGGAGCAATCAGCCCCAGCATTTT	CASSLWGRGSNQPQHF
TRBV3-1/TRBV3-2	.	TRBD2	TRBJ2-7	TGTGCCAGCAGCCAAGGAAGCGGGGGGGCCTTATTC	CASSQGSGGALF
TRBV15	.	.	TRBJ2-3	TGTGCCACCAGCAGAGGGACAGGGAGGGAAGATACGCAGTATTTT	CATSRGTGREDTQYF
TRBV9	few	TRBD1	TRBJ2-5	TGTGCCAGCAGCGTCGACAGGGGGTTTAGTGAGACCCAGTACTTC	CASSVDRGFSETQYF
TRBV29-1	.	.	TRBJ2-1	TGCAGCGTTGAACTCCGGGGACTTGACTACAATGAGCAGTTCTTC	CSVELRGLDYNEQFF
TRBV6-5	.	.	TRBJ1-2	TGTGCCAGCAGTAACATTTGGGGCCACTATGGCTACACCTTC	CASSNIWGHYGYTF
TRBV5-1	.	.	TRBJ1-6	TGCGCCAGCTCCGCCAGTGTTGATTCACCCCTCCACTTT	CASSASVDSPLHF
TRBV7-2	few	TRBD1	TRBJ1-5	TGTGCCAGCAGCGAGCAGACAGGGGTGAATCAGCCCCAGCATTTT	CASSEQTGVNQPQHF
TRBV2	once	.	TRBJ1-6	TGTGCCAGTTTCCAAGATAAGAGTTCACCCCTCCACTTT	CASFQDKSSPLHF
TRBV5-1	.	TRBD2	TRBJ2-1	TGCGCCAGCTCGGGAGGGGGGTACAATGAGCAGTTCTTC	CASSGGGYNEQFF
TRBV27	.	.	TRBJ1-4	TGTGCCAGCAGTCCGTACGGGGGGAGCAAACTGTTTTTT	CASSPYGGSKLFF
TRBV5-8	.	TRBD1	TRBJ2-3	TGTGCCAGCAGCGGTGGGACAGGGGGGGATACGCAGTATTTT	CASSGGTGGDTQYF
TRBV5-1	.	.	TRBJ2-7	TGCGCCAGCAGCTTGCTCGGCGGCTCCTACGAGCAGTACTTC	CASSLLGGSYEQYF
TRBV6-5	.	.	TRBJ1-3	TGTGCCAGCAGTCACGGAGTAGACTCTGGAAACACCATATATTTT	CASSHGVDSGNTIYF
TRBV5-8	.	.	TRBJ1-1	TGTGCCAGCAGACACATGACAGGTTACACTGAAGCTTTCTTT	CASRHMTGYTEAFF
TRBV6-5	.	TRBD1	TRBJ1-2	TGTGCCAGCAGTTACTCGACAGGGAACTATGGCTACACCTTC	CASSYSTGNYGYTF
TRBV6-5	.	.	TRBJ2-1	TGTGCCAGCAGGAACGTAGTGTCCTACAATGAGCAGTTCTTC	CASRNVVSYNEQFF
TRBV7-2	.	TRBD1	TRBJ1-5	TGTGCCAGCAGACTACAGGGGCATAGCAATCAGCCCCAGCATTTT	CASRLQGHSNQPQHF
TRBV28	once	.	TRBJ2-7	TGTGCCAGCAGTTACCCCCGAGTCCAGCGGCTTTCCGAGCAGTACTTC	CASSYPRVQRLSEQYF
TRBV2	.	.	TRBJ1-5	TGTGCCAGCAGTGAAACAGGCAATCAGCCCCAGCATTTT	CASSETGNQPQHF
TRBV19	.	.	TRBJ1-4	TGTGCCAGTAGTATTCGGACAGCGGTAGGGGGAAAACTGTTTTTT	CASSIRTAVGGKLFF
TRBV5-1	.	.	TRBJ1-1	TGCGCCAGCAGCTTGTCGGGGAGTAGTTTTCGGGAAGCTTTCTTT	CASSLSGSSFREAFF